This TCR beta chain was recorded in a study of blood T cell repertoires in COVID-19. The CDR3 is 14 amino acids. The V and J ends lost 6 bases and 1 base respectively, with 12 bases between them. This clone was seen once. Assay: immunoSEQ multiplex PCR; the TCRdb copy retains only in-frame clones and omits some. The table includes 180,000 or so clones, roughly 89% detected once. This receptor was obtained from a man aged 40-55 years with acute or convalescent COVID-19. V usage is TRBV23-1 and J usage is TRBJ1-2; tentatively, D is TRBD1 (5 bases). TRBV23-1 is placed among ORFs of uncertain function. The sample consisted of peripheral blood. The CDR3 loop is CASSLPGINYGYTF. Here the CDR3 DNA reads TGCGCCAGCAGCCTCCCAGGGATTAACTATGGCTACACCTTC.